Listed below are T cell receptor beta chains from one sample, sequenced in a study of blood T cell repertoires in COVID-19. Using immunoSEQ multiplex PCR, the repertoire was profiled, and TCRdb retains in-frame clones only, with some absent. Of tens of thousands of clones listed, approximately 84% are singletons. Input material: peripheral blood. Every receptor here comes from an older man with acute or convalescent COVID-19. Each CDR3 is given without its conserved first and last residue. A D gene is named only where the DNA matches it firmly.

>TRBJ2-7|NA|TRBV6-5
ASRLTRAGDYEQY
>TRBJ1-4|TRBD1|TRBV19
ASSRDREGVTNEKLF
>TRBJ1-1|NA|TRBV5-1
ASAGGGNTEAF
>TRBJ1-1|NA|TRBV6-4
ASSFNRDTEAF
>TRBJ1-2|TRBD1|TRBV7-2
ASSLQGAPEYGYT
>TRBJ2-1|TRBD2|TRBV7-9
ASSPSGGAVNEQF
>TRBJ1-2|TRBD1|TRBV19
ASSGSGTGSSYGYT
>TRBJ2-7|NA|TRBV9
ASGRHTRDEQY
>TRBJ2-3|NA|TRBV2
ASSPFRGDTQY
>TRBJ1-5|TRBD1|TRBV2
ASSELGQGGWPQH
>TRBJ1-2|TRBD1|TRBV27
ASRGTGGYNYGYT
>TRBJ2-1|TRBD2|TRBV27
ASSPYRTSSSYNEQF
>TRBJ1-1|NA|TRBV5-4
ASSPAPGRAGTEAF
>TRBJ1-2|NA|TRBV5-1
ASSLGGGRDGYT
>TRBJ2-3|TRBD2|TRBV10-2
ASSAGTSKSTDTQY
>TRBJ2-1|NA|TRBV5-4
ASSPAATLAGEQF
>TRBJ1-5|NA|TRBV24-1
ATSDSTGPGGPQH
>TRBJ2-2|TRBD1|TRBV14
ASSQVTGGRTGELF
>TRBJ1-1|TRBD1|TRBV28
ASSIRDRGAF
>TRBJ1-2|NA|TRBV19
ASSIVPVYGYT
>TRBJ2-7|NA|TRBV27
ASSLRHRYEQY
>TRBJ1-2|TRBD1|TRBV2
ASSPRDRGQKDYGYT